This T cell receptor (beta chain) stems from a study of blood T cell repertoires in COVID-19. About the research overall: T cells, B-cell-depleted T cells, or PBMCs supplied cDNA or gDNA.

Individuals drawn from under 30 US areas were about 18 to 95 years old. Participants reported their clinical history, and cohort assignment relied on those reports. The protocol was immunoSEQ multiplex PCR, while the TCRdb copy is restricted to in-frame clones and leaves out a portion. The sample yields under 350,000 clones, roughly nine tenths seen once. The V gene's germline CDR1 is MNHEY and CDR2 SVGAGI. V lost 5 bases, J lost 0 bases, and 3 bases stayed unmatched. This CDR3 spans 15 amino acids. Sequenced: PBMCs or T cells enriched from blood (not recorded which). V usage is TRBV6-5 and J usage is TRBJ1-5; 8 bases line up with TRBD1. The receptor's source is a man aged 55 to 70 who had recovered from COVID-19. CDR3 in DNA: TGTGCCAGCAGTACACAGGGGGTTAGCAATCAGCCCCAGCATTTT. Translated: CASSTQGVSNQPQHF.